This T cell receptor (beta chain) came from a study of cytomegalovirus exposure and HLA in healthy donors. Primers: 60 Vbeta forward and 13 Jbeta reverse. Using immunoSEQ multiplex PCR, the repertoire was profiled, and TCRdb retains in-frame clones only, with some absent. The data hold approximately 150,000 clones, with over 70% observed a single time. The V gene's germline CDR1 is SGHRS and CDR2 YFSETQ. The CDR3 totals 15 residues. Turning to this clone: Sequence at one end of the junction differs from germline and may be a read error.

The sample was PBMCs. The chain employs TRBV5-1 and TRBJ2-7; a weak D match, TRBD1 (6 bases). This clonotype was obtained from a man aged 35-49 years in good health and CMV-seronegative. The DNA of the CDR3 is TGCGCCAGCAGCTTGAGGGCCGCAGAGCCCGGACAGAGTGACTTC. Its protein is CASSLRAAEPGQSDF.